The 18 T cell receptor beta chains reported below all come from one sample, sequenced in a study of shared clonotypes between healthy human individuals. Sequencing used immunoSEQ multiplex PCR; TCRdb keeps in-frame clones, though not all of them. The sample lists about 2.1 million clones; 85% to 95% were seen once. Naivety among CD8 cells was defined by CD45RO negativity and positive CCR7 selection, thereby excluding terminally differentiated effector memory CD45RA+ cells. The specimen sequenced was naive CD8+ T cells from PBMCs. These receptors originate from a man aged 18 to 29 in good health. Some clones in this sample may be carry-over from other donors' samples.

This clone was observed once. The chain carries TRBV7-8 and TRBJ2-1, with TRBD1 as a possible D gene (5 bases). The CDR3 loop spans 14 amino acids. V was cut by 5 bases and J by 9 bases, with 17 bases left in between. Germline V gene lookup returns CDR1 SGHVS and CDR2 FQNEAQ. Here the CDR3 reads CASSMQGLFVEQFF. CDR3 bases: TGTGCCAGCAGCATGCAGGGCTTGTTTGTTGAGCAGTTCTTC.

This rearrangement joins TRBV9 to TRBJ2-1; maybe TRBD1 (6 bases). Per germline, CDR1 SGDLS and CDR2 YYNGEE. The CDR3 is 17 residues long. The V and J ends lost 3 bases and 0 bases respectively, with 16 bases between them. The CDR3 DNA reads TGTGCCAGCAGCGCGACCCCAGGGGTTAGCTCCTACAATGAGCAGTTCTTC. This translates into CASSATPGVSSYNEQFF. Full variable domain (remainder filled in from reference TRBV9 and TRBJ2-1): DSGVTQTPKHLITATGQRVTLRCSPRSGDLSVYWYQQSLDQGLQFLIQYYNGEERAKGNILERFSAQQFPDLHSELNLSSLELGDSALYFCASSATPGVSSYNEQFFGPGTRLTVL.

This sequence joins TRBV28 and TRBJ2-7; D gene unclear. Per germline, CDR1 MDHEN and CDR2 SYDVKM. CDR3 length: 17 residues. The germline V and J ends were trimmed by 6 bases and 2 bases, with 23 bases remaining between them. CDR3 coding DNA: TGTGCCAGCAGATCCCAGAAAGAGATGGAATGGGCCTACGAGCAGTACTTC. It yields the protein CASRSQKEMEWAYEQYF.

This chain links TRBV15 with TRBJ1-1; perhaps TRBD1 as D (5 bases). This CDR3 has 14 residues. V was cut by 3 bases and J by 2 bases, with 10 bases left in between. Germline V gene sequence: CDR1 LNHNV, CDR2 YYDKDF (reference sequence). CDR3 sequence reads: CATSRSRANTEAFF. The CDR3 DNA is TGTGCCACCAGCAGGAGCAGGGCTAACACTGAAGCTTTCTTT.

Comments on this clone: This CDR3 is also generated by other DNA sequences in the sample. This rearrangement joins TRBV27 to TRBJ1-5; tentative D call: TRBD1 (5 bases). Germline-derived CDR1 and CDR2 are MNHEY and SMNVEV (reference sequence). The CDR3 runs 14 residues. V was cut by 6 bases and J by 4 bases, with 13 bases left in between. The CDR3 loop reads CASSPGGGNQPQHF. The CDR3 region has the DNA TGTGCCAGCAGCCCGGGCGGGGGGAATCAGCCCCAGCATTTT.

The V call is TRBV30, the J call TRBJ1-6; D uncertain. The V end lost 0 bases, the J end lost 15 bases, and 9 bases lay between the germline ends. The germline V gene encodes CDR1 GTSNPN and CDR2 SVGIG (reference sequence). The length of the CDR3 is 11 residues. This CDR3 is CAWSVGPHLHF. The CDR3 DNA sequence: TGTGCCTGGAGTGTTGGTCCCCACCTCCACTTT.

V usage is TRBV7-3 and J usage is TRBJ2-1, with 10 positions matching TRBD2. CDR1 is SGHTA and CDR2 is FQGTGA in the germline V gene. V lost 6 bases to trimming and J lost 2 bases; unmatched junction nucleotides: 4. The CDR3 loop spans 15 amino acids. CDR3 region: CASRLAGDAYNEQFF. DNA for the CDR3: TGTGCCAGCAGGCTAGCGGGGGACGCCTACAATGAGCAGTTCTTC.

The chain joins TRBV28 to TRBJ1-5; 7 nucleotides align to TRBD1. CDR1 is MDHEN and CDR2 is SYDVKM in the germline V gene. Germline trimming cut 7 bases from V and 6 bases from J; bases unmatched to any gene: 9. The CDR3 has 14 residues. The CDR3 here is CASTENRGGQPQHF. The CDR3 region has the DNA TGTGCCAGCACCGAGAACAGGGGAGGTCAGCCCCAGCATTTT.

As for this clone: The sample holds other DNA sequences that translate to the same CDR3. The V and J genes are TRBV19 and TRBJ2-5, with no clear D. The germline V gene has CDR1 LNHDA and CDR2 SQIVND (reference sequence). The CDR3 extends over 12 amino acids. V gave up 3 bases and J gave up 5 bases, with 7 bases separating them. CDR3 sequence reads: CASSIGRETQYF. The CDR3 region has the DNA TGTGCCAGTAGTATTGGCCGGGAGACCCAGTACTTC.

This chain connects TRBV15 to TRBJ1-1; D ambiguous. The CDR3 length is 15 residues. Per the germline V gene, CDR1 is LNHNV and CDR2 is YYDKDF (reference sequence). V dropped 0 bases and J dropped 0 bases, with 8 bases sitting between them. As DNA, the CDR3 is TGTGCCACCAGCAGAGATAAAGGGATGAACACTGAAGCTTTCTTT. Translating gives CATSRDKGMNTEAFF.

The DNA for the CDR3 is TGTGCCAGCAGTGATGTGGGGTACGAGCAGTACTTC. Protein product: CASSDVGYEQYF. The chain combines TRBV2 with TRBJ2-7; D is uncertain. V lost 3 bases, J lost 4 bases, and 7 bases lay in between. Germline CDR1 reads SNHLY; CDR2 reads FYNNEI. The CDR3 loop spans 12 amino acids.

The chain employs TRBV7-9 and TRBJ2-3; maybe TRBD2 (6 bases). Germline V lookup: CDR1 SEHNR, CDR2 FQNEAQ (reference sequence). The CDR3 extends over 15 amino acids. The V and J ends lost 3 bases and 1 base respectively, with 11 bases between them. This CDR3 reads CASSFGEVGTDTQYF. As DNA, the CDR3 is TGTGCCAGCAGCTTCGGGGAGGTAGGCACAGATACGCAGTATTTT.

CDR3 nucleotide sequence: TGTGCCAGCAGCCTCGGGACTAGCGGGACCTCCTACGAGCAGTACTTC. Translated: CASSLGTSGTSYEQYF. V usage is TRBV9 and J usage is TRBJ2-7, with 13 bases aligning to TRBD2. CDR1 and CDR2 (germline): SGDLS, YYNGEE. CDR3 length equals 16 residues. The trim removed 4 bases at V and 0 bases at J, leaving 4 bases unmatched.

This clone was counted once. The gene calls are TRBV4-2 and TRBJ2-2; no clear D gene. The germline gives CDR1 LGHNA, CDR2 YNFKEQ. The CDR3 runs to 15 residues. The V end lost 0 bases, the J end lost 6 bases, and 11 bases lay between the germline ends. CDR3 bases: TGTGCCAGCAGCCAAGATTTATCTCTCTCCGGGGAGCTGTTTTTT. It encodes CASSQDLSLSGELFF.

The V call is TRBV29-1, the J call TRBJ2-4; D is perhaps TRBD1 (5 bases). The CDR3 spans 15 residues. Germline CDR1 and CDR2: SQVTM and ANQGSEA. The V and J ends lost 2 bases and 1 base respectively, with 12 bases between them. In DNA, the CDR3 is TGCAGCGTTGAAAGTTTGACAGTGGCCAAAAACATTCAGTACTTC. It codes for CSVESLTVAKNIQYF.

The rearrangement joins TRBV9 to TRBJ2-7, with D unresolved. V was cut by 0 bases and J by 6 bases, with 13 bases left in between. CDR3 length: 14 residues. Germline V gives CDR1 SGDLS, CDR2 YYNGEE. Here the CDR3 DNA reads TGTGCCAGCAGCGTAGACAGACTCCCCGGCGAGCAGTACTTC. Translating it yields CASSVDRLPGEQYF.

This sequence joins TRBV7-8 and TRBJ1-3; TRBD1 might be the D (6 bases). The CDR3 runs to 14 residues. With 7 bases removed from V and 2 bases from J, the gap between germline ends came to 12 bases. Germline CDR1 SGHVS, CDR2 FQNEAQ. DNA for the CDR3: TGTGCCAGCACCGAAGGGGGGGCTGGAAACACCATATATTTT. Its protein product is CASTEGGAGNTIYF.

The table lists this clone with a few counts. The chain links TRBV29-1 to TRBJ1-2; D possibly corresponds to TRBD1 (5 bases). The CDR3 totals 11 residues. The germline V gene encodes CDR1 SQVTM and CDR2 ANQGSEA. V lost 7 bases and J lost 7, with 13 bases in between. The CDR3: CSARDVRGYTF. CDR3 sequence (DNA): TGCAGCGCTCGGGACGTTCGTGGCTACACCTTC.